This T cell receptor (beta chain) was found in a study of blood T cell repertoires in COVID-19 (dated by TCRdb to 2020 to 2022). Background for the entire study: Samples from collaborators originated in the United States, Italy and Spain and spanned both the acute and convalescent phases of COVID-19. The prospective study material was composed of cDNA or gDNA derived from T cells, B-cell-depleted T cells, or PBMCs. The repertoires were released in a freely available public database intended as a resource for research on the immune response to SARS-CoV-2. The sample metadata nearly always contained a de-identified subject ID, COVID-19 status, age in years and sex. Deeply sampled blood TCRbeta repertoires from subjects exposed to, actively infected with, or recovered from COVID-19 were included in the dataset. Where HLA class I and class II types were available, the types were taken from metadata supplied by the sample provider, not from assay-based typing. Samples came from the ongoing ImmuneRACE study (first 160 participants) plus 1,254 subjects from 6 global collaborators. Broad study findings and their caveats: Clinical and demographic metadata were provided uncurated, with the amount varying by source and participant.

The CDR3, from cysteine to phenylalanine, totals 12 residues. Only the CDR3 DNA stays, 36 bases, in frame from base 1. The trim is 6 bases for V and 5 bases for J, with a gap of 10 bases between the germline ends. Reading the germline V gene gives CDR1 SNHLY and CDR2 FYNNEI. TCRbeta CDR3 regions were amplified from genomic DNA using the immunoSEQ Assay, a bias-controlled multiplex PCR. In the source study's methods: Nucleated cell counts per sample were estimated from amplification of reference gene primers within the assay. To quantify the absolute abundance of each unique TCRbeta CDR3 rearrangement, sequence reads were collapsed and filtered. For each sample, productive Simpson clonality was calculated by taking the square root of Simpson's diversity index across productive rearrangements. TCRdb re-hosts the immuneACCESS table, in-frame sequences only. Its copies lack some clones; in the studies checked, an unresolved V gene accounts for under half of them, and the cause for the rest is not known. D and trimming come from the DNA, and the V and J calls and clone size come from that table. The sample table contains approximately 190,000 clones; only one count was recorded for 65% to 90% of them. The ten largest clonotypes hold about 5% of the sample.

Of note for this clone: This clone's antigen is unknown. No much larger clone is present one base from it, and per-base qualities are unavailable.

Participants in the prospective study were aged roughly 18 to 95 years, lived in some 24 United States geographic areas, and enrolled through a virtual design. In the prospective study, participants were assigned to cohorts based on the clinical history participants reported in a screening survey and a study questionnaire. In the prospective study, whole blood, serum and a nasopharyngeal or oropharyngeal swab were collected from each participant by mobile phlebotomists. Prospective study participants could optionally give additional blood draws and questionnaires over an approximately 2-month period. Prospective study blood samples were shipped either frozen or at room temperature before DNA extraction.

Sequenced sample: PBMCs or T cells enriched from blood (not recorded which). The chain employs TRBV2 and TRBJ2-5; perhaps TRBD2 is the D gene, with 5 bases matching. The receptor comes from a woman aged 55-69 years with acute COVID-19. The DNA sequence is TGTGCCAGCAGACTTTCGGGGGAGACCCAGTACTTC. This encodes CASRLSGETQYF.